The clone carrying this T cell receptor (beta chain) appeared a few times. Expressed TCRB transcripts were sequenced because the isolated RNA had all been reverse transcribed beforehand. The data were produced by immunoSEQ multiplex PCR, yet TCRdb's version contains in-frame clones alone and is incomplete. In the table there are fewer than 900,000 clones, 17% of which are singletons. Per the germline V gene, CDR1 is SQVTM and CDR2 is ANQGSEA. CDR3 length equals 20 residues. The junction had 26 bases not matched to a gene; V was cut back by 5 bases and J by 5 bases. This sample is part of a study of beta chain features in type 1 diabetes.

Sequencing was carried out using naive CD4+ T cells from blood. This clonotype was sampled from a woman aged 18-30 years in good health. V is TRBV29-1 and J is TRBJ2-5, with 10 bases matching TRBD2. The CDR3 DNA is TGCAGCGTTCGAAGGGCCCCAGGGTGGACTAGCGGAGGGGTAGGTGAGACCCAGTACTTC. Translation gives CSVRRAPGWTSGGVGETQYF.